This T cell receptor beta chain was sequenced during a study of blood T cell repertoires in COVID-19. V was cut by 6 bases and J by 0 bases, with 13 bases left in between. The CDR3 totals 15 residues. Looked up from germline, CDR1 is SGHRS and CDR2 is YFSETQ. Repertoires were generated with immunoSEQ multiplex PCR, while TCRdb's copy carries only in-frame clones and drops some. The table records about 270,000 clones, approximately 86% of them present only once. What was sequenced was peripheral blood. This clonotype was sampled from a woman aged 55 to 70 who had recovered from COVID-19. The chain joins TRBV5-1 to TRBJ1-5; perhaps TRBD1 as D (6 bases). The CDR3 loop reads CASTRTEYSNQPQHF. For the CDR3, the DNA is TGCGCCAGCACCCGGACAGAGTATAGCAATCAGCCCCAGCATTTT.